This passage covers 12 T cell receptor beta chains from one sample sequenced in a study of T cell responses to AZD1222 COVID-19 vaccine. The method was immunoSEQ multiplex PCR; TCRdb's version includes in-frame clones alone and lacks a portion of them. Of 90,000 to 110,000 clones listed, approximately 86% were seen once; the top ten hold around 4.8%. This specimen was peripheral blood, taken on day 0 of AZD1222 vaccination. These receptors all come from an adult in good health.

This clone was seen only a few times. The gene calls are TRBV5-4 and TRBJ1-4, with D maybe TRBD1 (6 bases). Germline V gene data show CDR1 as SGHNT and CDR2 as YYREEE (reference sequence). Trimming left V 5 bases short and J 8 bases short, with 10 bases between. The CDR3 has 12 residues. The DNA of the CDR3 is TGTGCCAGCAGTTTTGGACAGGAAAAACTGTTTTTT. It yields the protein CASSFGQEKLFF.

The rearrangement uses TRBV9 and TRBJ2-5, with 7 bases matching TRBD2. The CDR3 covers 15 residues. Germline-derived CDR1 and CDR2 are SGDLS and YYNGEE. V was clipped by 4 bases and J by 0 bases; unmatched bases: 6. CDR3 DNA: TGTGCCAGCAGCCGGGGAGCGGGGAACCAAGAGACCCAGTACTTC. This gives the protein CASSRGAGNQETQYF.

The rearrangement uses TRBV10-3 and TRBJ2-7; D might be TRBD2 (6 bases). Germline V lookup: CDR1 ENHRY, CDR2 SYGVKD. The CDR3 length is 12 residues. V was clipped by 5 bases and J by 5 bases, with 10 bases between them. Written as DNA, the CDR3 is TGTGCCATCAGTTTGCGGGGAGACGAGCAGTACTTC. This translates into CAISLRGDEQYF.

The chain recombines TRBV7-2 with TRBJ1-5; 8 bases align to TRBD1. The V gene end was trimmed by 3 bases and the J gene end by 6 bases; junction bases not matched to a gene: 10. Germline V gene sequence: CDR1 SGHTA, CDR2 FQGNSA. CDR3 length equals 16 residues. The CDR3 loop reads CASSFSTGGDGQPQHF. In nucleotides, the CDR3 is TGTGCCAGCAGCTTCAGCACAGGGGGGGATGGTCAGCCCCAGCATTTT. Looking up the rest from reference TRBV7-2 and TRBJ1-5 gives the full variable domain: GAGVSQSPSNKVTEKGKDVELRCDPISGHTALYWYRQSLGQGLEFLIYFQGNSAPDKSGLPSDRFSAERTGGSVSTLTIQRTQQEDSAVYLCASSFSTGGDGQPQHFGDGTRLSIL.

This sequence joins TRBV7-3 and TRBJ2-5; no firm D call. The CDR3 contains 13 residues. CDR1 and CDR2 (germline): SGHTA, FQGTGA. Trimming took off 0 bases at V and 8 bases at J, with 10 bases between the two ends. The CDR3 region is CASSLTGLATQYF. As DNA, the CDR3 is TGTGCCAGCAGCTTAACAGGATTGGCTACCCAGTACTTC.

V is TRBV27 and J is TRBJ1-2, with D possibly TRBD1 on 5 matching bases. The CDR3 loop spans 15 amino acids. V lost 3 bases and J 2 bases, leaving 13 bases between the germline ends. The germline V gene has CDR1 MNHEY and CDR2 SMNVEV (reference sequence). The CDR3 loop is CASSLVADKNYGYTF. The DNA of the CDR3 is TGTGCCAGCAGTTTGGTTGCGGACAAGAACTATGGCTACACCTTC.

The chain employs TRBV21-1 and TRBJ2-3; the table's D call, TRBD1, has no DNA check behind it. TRBV21-1 is an annotated pseudogene. The CDR3 has 15 residues. The CDR3 nucleotides read TGTGCCAGAGCCGACAGGGCCTTGGGCACAGATACGCAGTATTTT. It yields the protein CARADRALGTDTQYF.

The rearrangement links TRBV12-3 or TRBV12-4 to TRBJ1-3; D not certain. Trimming removed 5 bases from V and 3 bases from J, with 8 bases in between. CDR3 length: 13 amino acids. The CDR3 loop is CASSQELGNTIYF. CDR3 DNA: TGTGCCAGCAGTCAGGAACTTGGAAACACCATATATTTT.

The V and J genes are TRBV6-6 and TRBJ2-7; D might be TRBD1 or TRBD2, each matching 5 bases. The V gene's germline CDR1 is MNHNY and CDR2 SVGAGI (reference sequence). Trimming left V 6 bases short and J 1 base short, with 25 bases between. CDR3 length equals 18 residues. CDR3 bases: TGTGCCAGCAGCCGATTCGACCCATCTGGGGACCTATCCTACGAGCAGTACTTC. Encoded protein: CASSRFDPSGDLSYEQYF.

The chain joins TRBV13 to TRBJ2-7, with unresolved D. The CDR3 extends over 17 amino acids. Germline lookup yields CDR1 PRHDT and CDR2 FYEKMQ (reference sequence). Trimming left V 5 bases short and J 0 bases short, with 20 bases between. The CDR3 DNA sequence: TGTGCCAGCAGCCTTACTTATGCGTCCGACGTCTCCTACGAGCAGTACTTC. Protein sequence: CASSLTYASDVSYEQYF.

The chain employs TRBV18 and TRBJ1-1; 7 bases match TRBD1. The CDR3 extends over 15 amino acids. V lost 3 bases to trimming and J lost 6 bases; unmatched junction nucleotides: 10. Germline CDR1 reads KGHSH; CDR2 reads LQKENI. In nucleotides, the CDR3 is TGTGCCAGCTCACCCGGGCGAGGGGGCACCTCTGAAGCTTTCTTT. It specifies CASSPGRGGTSEAFF.

This clone occurred a few times. The chain joins TRBV28 to TRBJ2-1, with D unclear. Germline CDR1 MDHEN, CDR2 SYDVKM. V was clipped by 8 bases and J by 0 bases, with 14 bases between them. CDR3 length: 15 residues. The DNA of the CDR3 is TGTGCCAGCGGAACCTACGGAAGCTCCTACAATGAGCAGTTCTTC. It translates to CASGTYGSSYNEQFF.